This is a list of T cell receptor beta chains from one sample in a study of cytomegalovirus exposure and HLA in healthy donors. Data came from immunoSEQ multiplex PCR; TCRdb stores just in-frame clones and leaves some out. The sample holds under 200,000 clones, around 80% seen once. Input material: PBMCs. The receptors here all came from a man aged 50-60 years in good health and CMV-seropositive. The CDR3 runs from the conserved cysteine through the conserved F or W. A D gene is named only where the DNA matches it firmly. A row's size may be missing; if present it is once, few, many or a size class.

abundance,j_gene,v_gene,d_gene,CDR3nt,CDR3aa
NA,TRBJ1-2,TRBV19,TRBD1,TGTGCCAGTAAGGGGTTGAGGACAGGGGTGGATGGCTACACCTTC,CASKGLRTGVDGYTF
NA,TRBJ2-7,TRBV4-1,NA,TGCGCCAGCAGCCGGGGACTAAAATCCACAGGGGGTTCCTACGAGCAGTACTTC,CASSRGLKSTGGSYEQYF
NA,TRBJ1-1,TRBV29-1,NA,TGCAGCGTTGAAGGGGGCCTGGGCACTGAAGCTTTCTTT,CSVEGGLGTEAFF
few,TRBJ2-1,TRBV7-7,TRBD2,TGTGCTAGCAGCTTTAGACCAGCGGGAGCCTTGAGCTCCTACAATGAGCAGTTCTTC,CASSFRPAGALSSYNEQFF
NA,TRBJ2-1,TRBV5-1,TRBD1,TGCGCCAGCAGCTCAGGGACAGGGTCCTACAATGAGCAGTTCTTC,CASSSGTGSYNEQFF
NA,TRBJ1-5,TRBV11-1,TRBD1,TGTGCCAGCAGCTCGGGACAGGGAAACAATCAGCCCCAGCATTTT,CASSSGQGNNQPQHF
NA,TRBJ2-4,TRBV12-5,NA,TGTGCTAGTGGTTTAGGGAGATTCGGGGGACACATTCAGTACTTC,CASGLGRFGGHIQYF
NA,TRBJ2-5,TRBV2,NA,TGTGCCAGCAGTAGGGAACAGGGAAAGACCCAGTACTTC,CASSREQGKTQYF
NA,TRBJ1-1,TRBV5-4,TRBD1,TGTGCCAGCAGCTTGGTGGGAGGACAGGGGGCGGAAGAAGCTTTCTTT,CASSLVGGQGAEEAFF
NA,TRBJ1-5,TRBV6-1,NA,TGTGCCAGCAGTGAGGGCGGTTCGAGGGGCAATCAGCCCCAGCATTTT,CASSEGGSRGNQPQHF
NA,TRBJ2-1,TRBV7-8,TRBD1,TGTGCCAGCAGCTCCGACAGGGTAGGGACCAATGAGCAGTTCTTC,CASSSDRVGTNEQFF
NA,TRBJ1-2,TRBV6-1,NA,TGTGCCAGCAGTAACAGGGCCTCTAGGTATGGCTACACCTTC,CASSNRASRYGYTF
NA,TRBJ2-3,TRBV2,NA,TGTGCCAGCAAAGGGTGGGGCGGTAGCACAGATACGCAGTATTTT,CASKGWGGSTDTQYF
NA,TRBJ2-5,TRBV4-2,NA,TGTGCCAGCAGCCAAGATAGGGGGTTGGAGACCCAGTACTTC,CASSQDRGLETQYF
NA,TRBJ2-3,TRBV2,TRBD2,TGTGCCAGCAGTGGAAGCGAGTCACTAGCGGCTAGCACAGATACGCAGTATTTT,CASSGSESLAASTDTQYF
NA,TRBJ1-2,TRBV6-5,NA,TGTGCCAGCAGTTACAATCGCCGAGAAGGCTACACCTTC,CASSYNRREGYTF
NA,TRBJ2-5,TRBV15,TRBD2,TGTGCCACCAGCAGAGATTACGCCGGACTAGCGGGGATCCAAGAGACCCAGTACTTC,CATSRDYAGLAGIQETQYF
NA,TRBJ2-7,TRBV9,TRBD1,TGTGCCAGCAGCGTAGAGGGGACAGGGAAACTTTACGAGCAGTACTTC,CASSVEGTGKLYEQYF
few,TRBJ2-1,TRBV6-5,TRBD2,TGTGCCAGCAGTAGCCAGCGGGAGATTGAGCAGTTCTTC,CASSSQREIEQFF
once,TRBJ2-3,TRBV7-3,NA,TGTGCCAGCAGCTTAGATAGTAGCACAGATACGCAGTATTTT,CASSLDSSTDTQYF
NA,TRBJ1-3,TRBV18,NA,TGTGCCAGCTCCGGTTTGAGCTCTGGAAACACCATATATTTT,CASSGLSSGNTIYF
NA,TRBJ1-4,TRBV6-6,NA,TGTGCCAGCAGTCCCCTGGGGGCAGCAACTAATGAAAAACTGTTTTTT,CASSPLGAATNEKLFF
NA,TRBJ1-3,TRBV7-8,NA,TGTGCCAGCAGCCCTCAGGGGACGGCCATCTCTGGAAACACCATATATTTT,CASSPQGTAISGNTIYF
NA,TRBJ1-2,TRBV5-4,NA,TGTGCCAGCAGCTTGGTGGGGCAGGGCGGCTACACCTTC,CASSLVGQGGYTF